This passage covers 3 T cell receptor beta chains from one sample sequenced in a study of blood T cell repertoires in COVID-19. Clones were sequenced by immunoSEQ multiplex PCR, and TCRdb holds only the in-frame ones, with some missing. The sample holds 200,000 to 300,000 clones, over 75% seen once. Input material: PBMCs or T cells enriched from blood (not recorded which). Receptors originate from a woman aged 45 to 65 with acute COVID-19.

The chain carries TRBV30 and TRBJ2-2; a possible D gene is TRBD2 (7 bases). V dropped 3 bases and J dropped 8 bases, with 10 bases sitting between them. Germline V gives CDR1 GTSNPN, CDR2 SVGIG (reference sequence). There are 12 residues in the CDR3. The CDR3, as DNA: TGTGCCTGGAGGGGGGGGCCTGGGGAGCTGTTTTTT. It is translated as CAWRGGPGELFF.

The table lists this clone with a count of one. The gene calls are TRBV11-2 and TRBJ1-2; TRBD1 might be the D (5 bases). Germline CDR1 is SGHAT and CDR2 is FQNNGV. V shed 5 bases and J shed 5 bases, with 6 bases lying between them. This CDR3 contains 11 residues. The CDR3 region is CASSRGYGYTF. As DNA, the CDR3 is TGTGCCAGCAGCAGGGGTTATGGCTACACCTTC.

This rearrangement joins TRBV7-8 to TRBJ2-7, with D tentatively TRBD2 (6 bases). V shed 5 bases and J shed 1 base, with 18 bases lying between them. CDR3 length: 16 amino acids. The germline gives CDR1 SGHVS, CDR2 FQNEAQ. DNA of the CDR3: TGTGCCAGCAGCCCCCTCAGGACTACTTCATCCTACGAGCAGTACTTC. Residues: CASSPLRTTSSYEQYF.